Presented here are 25 T cell receptor beta chains from one specimen sequenced in a study of OX40 agonist ivuxolimab in advanced cancers. Sequencing was performed with immunoSEQ multiplex PCR; in TCRdb, only in-frame clones are kept and a portion is missing. The data show over 50,000 clones, with 75% to 90% seen just once and more than 1.3% held by the top ten. Sequences were derived from CD4+ or CD8+ T cells sorted from blood, sampled in a trial of the OX40 agonist ivuxolimab. The origin of the receptors is an adult with an advanced solid tumor such as melanoma, head and neck, liver or kidney cancer.

The chain carries TRBV2 and TRBJ2-5; 8 nucleotides align to TRBD2. Germline V gene lookup returns CDR1 SNHLY and CDR2 FYNNEI. The CDR3 has 15 residues. J lost 7 bases, V lost 4 bases, and 11 bases had no gene match. For the CDR3, the DNA is TGTGCCAGCAGTGTGGATAGCGGGGCGGGCAGGACCCAGTACTTC. Amino acid sequence: CASSVDSGAGRTQYF.

This sequence joins TRBV2 and TRBJ2-5, with 12 bases that match TRBD2. V dropped 6 bases and J dropped 5; count of bases not matched to a gene: 10. Germline V gives CDR1 SNHLY, CDR2 FYNNEI. The CDR3 totals 16 residues. CDR3 loop: CASRERTSGNMETQYF. The CDR3 nucleotides read TGTGCCAGCAGGGAGAGGACTAGCGGGAATATGGAGACCCAGTACTTC.

This clone was seen a single time. This chain links TRBV2 with TRBJ2-1; D is possibly TRBD2 (5 bases). Germline lookup yields CDR1 SNHLY and CDR2 FYNNEI. This CDR3 spans 12 amino acids. V lost 7 bases and J 8 bases, leaving 12 bases between the germline ends. This CDR3 reads CASNTYGDEQFF. As DNA, the CDR3 is TGTGCCAGCAATACCTACGGGGATGAGCAGTTCTTC.

The genes are TRBV27 and TRBJ2-3; D may be TRBD2 (5 bases). Trimming pared 7 bases from V and 2 bases from J, leaving 16 bases between. Germline values: CDR1 MNHEY, CDR2 SMNVEV (reference sequence). The CDR3 has 15 residues. The CDR3, as DNA: TGTGCCAGCACTTTCCGGACGGGGAACACAGATACGCAGTATTTT. Translating it yields CASTFRTGNTDTQYF.

The genes are TRBV9 and TRBJ2-3; D is possibly TRBD2 (6 bases). Trimming left V 5 bases short and J 5 bases short, with 18 bases between. The CDR3 contains 15 residues. CDR1 and CDR2 (germline): SGDLS, YYNGEE. The CDR3, as DNA: TGTGCCAGCAGTAATAATGTGGGGGGAGGAGATACGCAGTATTTT. This sequence encodes CASSNNVGGGDTQYF. Full variable domain (remainder filled in from reference TRBV9 and TRBJ2-3): DSGVTQTPKHLITATGQRVTLRCSPRSGDLSVYWYQQSLDQGLQFLIQYYNGEERAKGNILERFSAQQFPDLHSELNLSSLELGDSALYFCASSNNVGGGDTQYFGPGTRLTVL.

This clone turned up a few times. The chain combines TRBV28 with TRBJ1-1, with 11 bases identical to TRBD1. Germline CDR1 and CDR2: MDHEN and SYDVKM. V lost 6 bases and J lost 2; bases outside the gene matches: 8. There are 16 residues in the CDR3. The CDR3, as DNA: TGTGCCAGCAGGGGCCAGGACAGGGGGCTTAACACTGAAGCTTTCTTT. Amino acids: CASRGQDRGLNTEAFF. Filled out from reference TRBV28 and TRBJ1-1, the complete variable domain reads DVKVTQSSRYLVKRTGEKVFLECVQDMDHENMFWYRQDPGLGLRLIYFSYDVKMKEKGDIPEGYSVSREKKERFSLILESASTNQTSMYLCASRGQDRGLNTEAFFGQGTRLTVV.

The chain is built from TRBV6-1 and TRBJ2-3; D is undetermined. Trimming removed 4 bases at V and 0 bases at J, with 8 bases between. The germline gives CDR1 MNHNS, CDR2 SASEGT. The CDR3 has 14 amino acids. This chain's CDR3 is CASSVAASTDTQYF. The CDR3 coding sequence is TGTGCCAGCAGTGTGGCAGCTAGCACAGATACGCAGTATTTT.

The chain carries TRBV5-4 and TRBJ2-3; the match to TRBD2 covers 9 bases. The CDR3 loop spans 15 amino acids. Unmatched junction bases numbered 4, after V lost 4 bases and J lost 1 base. Per the germline V gene, CDR1 is SGHNT and CDR2 is YYREEE (reference sequence). The CDR3 DNA reads as TGTGCCAGCAGCATGCGGACTAGCGGCACAGATACGCAGTATTTT. This sequence encodes CASSMRTSGTDTQYF.

The chain joins TRBV6-5 to TRBJ1-5; no clear D gene. This CDR3 has 16 amino acids. Germline V gene lookup returns CDR1 MNHEY and CDR2 SVGAGI. V gave up 6 bases and J gave up 2 bases, with 17 bases separating them. CDR3 coding DNA: TGTGCCAGCAGCTACGACCCGGGGTCGGGCAATCAGCCCCAGCATTTT. Its protein product is CASSYDPGSGNQPQHF.

The V and J genes are TRBV29-1 and TRBJ2-7, with no clear D. The V gene lost 5 bases and the J gene lost 7 bases, with 12 bases spanning the gap. This CDR3 region has 11 residues. Germline V gives CDR1 SQVTM, CDR2 ANQGSEA. CDR3 bases: TGCAGCGTTCTTATCAACTTAGAGCAGTACTTC. This encodes CSVLINLEQYF.

The chain links TRBV6-5 to TRBJ1-1, with D possibly TRBD1 on 6 matching bases. V dropped 2 bases and J dropped 0 bases, with 13 bases sitting between them. Germline V CDR1 and CDR2: MNHEY, SVGAGI. CDR3 size: 16 residues. CDR3 protein: CASSYVTGPMNTEAFF. The CDR3 nucleotides are TGTGCCAGCAGTTACGTGACAGGCCCTATGAACACTGAAGCTTTCTTT.

This sequence joins TRBV2 and TRBJ1-5; TRBD1 matches 9 bases. V shed 4 bases, J shed 5 bases, and the junction held 0 bases outside the gene matches. The CDR3 consists of 13 residues. CDR1 and CDR2 (germline): SNHLY, FYNNEI. CDR3 in DNA: TGTGCCAGCAGTGGGACAGGGGATCAGCCCCAGCATTTT. It is translated as CASSGTGDQPQHF.

This clone was picked up a small number of times. The chain has TRBV30 and TRBJ2-7; TRBD1 aligns across 9 bases. Germline V gene data show CDR1 as GTSNPN and CDR2 as SVGIG (reference sequence). Trimming removed 5 bases from V and 10 bases from J; junction bases left unmatched: 9. The CDR3 is 12 amino acids. CDR3 loop: CAWADRGVLQYF. The DNA for the CDR3 is TGTGCCTGGGCGGACAGGGGAGTACTCCAGTACTTC.

The chain employs TRBV28 and TRBJ1-4; possibly TRBD1 for D (5 bases). The V gene lost 5 bases and the J gene lost 4 bases, with 8 bases spanning the gap. CDR1 MDHEN and CDR2 SYDVKM come from the germline V gene. This CDR3 comprises 13 residues. DNA for the CDR3: TGTGCCAGCAGTGGGGGGGGTAATGAAAAACTGTTTTTT. As protein: CASSGGGNEKLFF. Full variable domain (missing parts from reference TRBV28 and TRBJ1-4): DVKVTQSSRYLVKRTGEKVFLECVQDMDHENMFWYRQDPGLGLRLIYFSYDVKMKEKGDIPEGYSVSREKKERFSLILESASTNQTSMYLCASSGGGNEKLFFGSGTQLSVL.

The chain is built from TRBV7-8 and TRBJ2-5, with a weak D call TRBD2 (6 bases). The ends were cut back, 2 bases at V and 7 bases at J, with 14 bases in the middle. Per the germline V gene, CDR1 is SGHVS and CDR2 is FQNEAQ. The length of the CDR3 is 14 residues. The CDR3, as DNA: TGTGCCAGCAGCTTATACCAGGACGGGGGGACCCAGTACTTC. Translation: CASSLYQDGGTQYF.

This clone occurred once. Here the CDR3 reads CASSVGRTEQYF. The CDR3 DNA follows: TGTGCCAGCAGCGTAGGGAGGACCGAGCAGTACTTC. The chain combines TRBV9 with TRBJ2-7; D is perhaps TRBD2 (5 bases). The CDR3 totals 12 residues. V lost 0 bases and J lost 6, with 7 bases in between. Germline V CDR1 and CDR2: SGDLS, YYNGEE.

This chain joins TRBV7-2 and TRBJ1-5; D is possibly TRBD1 (6 bases). The CDR3 runs to 17 residues. With 1 base removed from V and 7 bases from J, the gap between germline ends came to 20 bases. Germline lookup yields CDR1 SGHTA and CDR2 FQGNSA. The CDR3 coding sequence is TGTGCCAGCAGCTTAGGGGGGGCCGGGACCTCGAGGCAGCCCCAGCATTTT. This encodes CASSLGGAGTSRQPQHF.

The chain uses TRBV7-9 and TRBJ1-1; tentative D call: TRBD1 (5 bases). The CDR3 sequence is 11 residues long. The germline V gene has CDR1 SEHNR and CDR2 FQNEAQ (reference sequence). V was pared by 5 bases and J by 11 bases, with 12 bases between. CDR3 protein: CASSIQGSAFF. The CDR3, as DNA: TGTGCCAGCAGCATCCAGGGTAGCGCTTTCTTT.

The gene calls are TRBV19 and TRBJ1-1; 7 bases map to TRBD1. Germline V gene data show CDR1 as LNHDA and CDR2 as SQIVND (reference sequence). Trimming at V came to 7 bases and at J to 0 bases, leaving 5 bases not matched to a gene. The CDR3 runs to 14 residues. The CDR3 region has the DNA TGTGCCAGTACATCGGACAGGTTGAACACTGAAGCTTTCTTT. It is translated as CASTSDRLNTEAFF.

This rearrangement joins TRBV6-5 to TRBJ1-1, with 8 bases that match TRBD1. The V gene's germline CDR1 is MNHEY and CDR2 SVGAGI. The CDR3 has 12 residues. J lost 7 bases, V lost 9 bases, and 7 bases had no gene match. CDR3 loop: CASKYRGSEAFF. CDR3 bases: TGTGCCAGTAAGTACAGGGGGAGTGAAGCTTTCTTT.

The chain uses TRBV5-5 and TRBJ1-2, with 8 nucleotides matching TRBD1. Trimming cost V 0 bases and J 7 bases; bases outside gene matches: 5. The germline V gene has CDR1 SGHKS and CDR2 YYEKEE (reference sequence). The CDR3 is 14 residues long. CDR3 sequence reads: CASSLGTGLSGYTF. CDR3 in DNA: TGTGCCAGCAGCTTGGGGACAGGGTTAAGTGGCTACACCTTC.

This sequence joins TRBV29-1 and TRBJ2-1; either TRBD1 or TRBD2 may supply D (7 bases each). V was cut by 5 bases and J by 3 bases, with 11 bases left in between. Germline lookup yields CDR1 SQVTM and CDR2 ANQGSEA. This CDR3 has 13 amino acids. The chain's CDR3 is CSVTRGGYNEQFF. CDR3 coding DNA: TGCAGCGTTACCAGGGGGGGCTACAATGAGCAGTTCTTC.

The rearrangement joins TRBV6-5 to TRBJ2-5, with D possibly being TRBD1 or TRBD2 (5 bases each). Trimming pared 0 bases from V and 5 bases from J, leaving 10 bases between. Germline CDR1 MNHEY, CDR2 SVGAGI. The CDR3 contains 14 residues. CDR3 DNA sequence: TGTGCCAGCAGTTACTCGGGACGAAGGGAGACCCAGTACTTC. Its protein is CASSYSGRRETQYF.

This chain links TRBV5-1 with TRBJ2-5; no clear D. The J call may be mistaken, given a closer DNA end match to TRBJ2-7. Germline V gene sequence: CDR1 SGHRS, CDR2 YFSETQ. This CDR3 is built from 15 residues. The CDR3 region is CASSLGRTDRYEQYF. In DNA form, the CDR3 reads TGCGCCAGCAGCTTGGGACGTACGGATAGGTACGAGCAGTACTTC.

The gene calls are TRBV30 and TRBJ1-5, with a tentative D call TRBD1 (6 bases). The CDR3 is 14 residues long. V gave up 2 bases and J gave up 4 bases, with 12 bases separating them. In germline, CDR1 is GTSNPN, CDR2 SVGIG (reference sequence). The CDR3 loop reads CAWSQGGRNQPQHF. DNA of the CDR3: TGTGCCTGGAGTCAAGGGGGTAGAAATCAGCCCCAGCATTTT.